This TCR beta chain was recovered during a study of blood T cell repertoires in COVID-19 (dated by TCRdb to 2020 to 2021). As for the study more broadly: Samples covering the acute and convalescent phases of COVID-19 were provided by collaborators in the United States, Italy and Spain. Samples were obtained from the ongoing ImmuneRACE study (first 160 participants) and from 1,254 subjects provided by 6 global collaborators. Deeply sampled blood TCRbeta repertoires from subjects exposed to, actively infected with, or recovered from COVID-19 were included in the dataset. Nearly every sample came with metadata listing a de-identified subject ID, COVID-19 status, age in years and sex. The repertoires were released in a freely available public database intended as a resource for research on the immune response to SARS-CoV-2. Where available, HLA class I and class II types were taken from metadata supplied by the sample provider and were not determined by assay-based typing. The material from the prospective study consisted of cDNA or gDNA derived from T cells, B-cell-depleted T cells, or PBMCs.

On this clone: Its antigen is not yet known. Per-nucleotide qualities are absent, and no much larger clonotype sits a single base away.

TCRbeta CDR3 regions were amplified from genomic DNA using the immunoSEQ Assay, a bias-controlled multiplex PCR. Per the authors' processing: The number of nucleated cells in each sample was estimated from the amplification of reference gene primers within the assay. Sequence reads were collapsed and filtered to measure the absolute abundance of every unique TCRbeta CDR3 rearrangement. For each sample, productive Simpson clonality was calculated as the square root of Simpson's diversity index over productive rearrangements. TCRdb re-hosts the immuneACCESS table, in-frame sequences only. Its copies lack some clones; in the studies checked, an unresolved V gene accounts for under half of them, and the cause for the rest is not known. The V and J calls and clone size were taken over from that table, and D and trimming were inferred from the DNA. A total of about 56,000 clones appear in this sample, 84% of them only once. The ten largest clones capture 10% to 15% of the sample.

Broad study findings and their caveats: The amount of clinical and demographic metadata varied by source and participant and was provided uncurated.

Collaborating institutions collected whole blood in K2EDTA tubes following their own protocols. For TCRbeta analysis, collaborators shipped samples in one of three forms: frozen whole blood, isolated PBMCs, or DNA extracted from either of those sample types. The clonotype originates from a woman older than 75 with acute or convalescent COVID-19. Sequencing input: peripheral blood.

The DNA sequence is given as TGTGCCAGCAGCCAAGCCAATCTAGGGATCTCGGACAGGATGGCCAAAAACATTCAGTACTTC. Protein translation: CASSQANLGISDRMAKNIQYF. The V gene is TRBV14 and the J gene is TRBJ2-4; 7 central nucleotides agree with TRBD1. Trimming accounts for 1 base at V and 1 base at J, while the number of junction bases matched to no gene is 19. CDR1 SGHDN and CDR2 FVKESK are derived from the germline V gene. From the cysteine up to the phenylalanine, the CDR3 has a length of 21 residues. Only the CDR3 part of the read is kept: 63 bases, read in frame from the first base.